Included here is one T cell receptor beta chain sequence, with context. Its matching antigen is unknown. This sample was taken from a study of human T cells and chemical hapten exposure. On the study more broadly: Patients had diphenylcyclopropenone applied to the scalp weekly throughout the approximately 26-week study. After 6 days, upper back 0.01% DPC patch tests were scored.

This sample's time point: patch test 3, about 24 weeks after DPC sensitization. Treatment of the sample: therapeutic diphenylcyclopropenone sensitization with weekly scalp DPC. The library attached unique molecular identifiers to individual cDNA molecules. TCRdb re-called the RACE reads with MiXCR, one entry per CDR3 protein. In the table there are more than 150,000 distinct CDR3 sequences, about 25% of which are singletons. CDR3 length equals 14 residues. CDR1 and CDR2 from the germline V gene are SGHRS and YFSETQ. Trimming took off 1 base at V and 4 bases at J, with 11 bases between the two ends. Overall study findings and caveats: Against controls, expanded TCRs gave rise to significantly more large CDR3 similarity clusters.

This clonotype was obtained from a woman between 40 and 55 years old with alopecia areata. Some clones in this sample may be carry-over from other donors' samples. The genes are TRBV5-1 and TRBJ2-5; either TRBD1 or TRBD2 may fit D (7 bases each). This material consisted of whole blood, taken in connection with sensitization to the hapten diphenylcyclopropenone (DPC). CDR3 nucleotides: TGCGCCAGCAGCTTGACAGGGGAGGGAGAGACCCAGTACTTC. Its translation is CASSLTGEGETQYF.